A selection of T cell receptor beta chains follows, all from one sample in a study of post-analysis software for immune sequencing data. TCRdb called the PCR reads again in MiXCR, with one record for every CDR3 protein. The profile shows hundreds of thousands of distinct CDR3 sequences, roughly half of them singletons. Sequenced sample: blood. Receptor source: a girl aged 5 to 17 with multiple sclerosis. CDR3s include the opening cysteine and the closing phenylalanine or tryptophan. Fields, in order: D gene, J gene, clone size, V gene, CDR3 protein, CDR3 DNA. D genes are given only for firm matches. Clone size is shown for a subset of rows, as once, few, many or a class of expanded clone.

d_gene: .
j_gene: TRBJ2-3
abundance: .
v_gene: TRBV29-1
CDR3aa: CSVEAAGSTDTQYF
CDR3nt: TGCAGCGTTGAAGCCGCGGGGAGCACAGATACGCAGTATTTT

d_gene: TRBD2
j_gene: TRBJ2-7
abundance: few
v_gene: TRBV29-1
CDR3aa: CSVGGGRAHYEQYF
CDR3nt: TGCAGCGTCGGGGGAGGGCGGGCTCACTACGAGCAGTACTTC

d_gene: TRBD2
j_gene: TRBJ2-7
abundance: .
v_gene: TRBV7-9
CDR3aa: CASSSSGSYYEQYF
CDR3nt: TGTGCCAGCAGCTCTAGCGGGAGTTACTACGAGCAGTACTTC

d_gene: TRBD2
j_gene: TRBJ2-5
abundance: .
v_gene: TRBV20-1
CDR3aa: CSARDSGGADLETQYF
CDR3nt: TGCAGTGCTAGAGATAGCGGGGGGGCTGATTTGGAGACCCAGTACTTC

d_gene: .
j_gene: TRBJ2-3
abundance: .
v_gene: TRBV6-2/TRBV6-3
CDR3aa: CASSQGLATGTQYF
CDR3nt: TGTGCCAGCAGCCAAGGGCTAGCGACGGGTACGCAGTATTTT

d_gene: TRBD2
j_gene: TRBJ2-7
abundance: .
v_gene: TRBV29-1
CDR3aa: CSVEDWEGYEQYF
CDR3nt: TGCAGCGTTGAAGACTGGGAGGGCTACGAGCAGTACTTC

d_gene: .
j_gene: TRBJ1-2
abundance: .
v_gene: TRBV20-1
CDR3aa: CSAREDGTNYGYTF
CDR3nt: TGCAGTGCTAGGGAAGACGGCACTAACTATGGCTACACCTTC

d_gene: .
j_gene: TRBJ2-7
abundance: .
v_gene: TRBV12-3/TRBV12-4
CDR3aa: CASAPGVTYEQYF
CDR3nt: TGTGCCAGCGCCCCGGGAGTCACCTACGAGCAGTACTTC

d_gene: .
j_gene: TRBJ2-5
abundance: .
v_gene: TRBV12-3/TRBV12-4
CDR3aa: CASSRGGTRRETQYF
CDR3nt: TGTGCCAGCAGCCGCGGAGGGACGAGGAGAGAGACCCAGTACTTC

d_gene: .
j_gene: TRBJ2-7
abundance: .
v_gene: TRBV12-3/TRBV12-4
CDR3aa: CASSHYQAVSSYEQYF
CDR3nt: TGTGCCAGCAGTCACTACCAAGCGGTTAGCTCCTACGAGCAGTACTTC

d_gene: .
j_gene: TRBJ2-1
abundance: .
v_gene: TRBV20-1
CDR3aa: CSARSRLVNEQFF
CDR3nt: TGCAGTGCTAGATCGAGACTAGTCAATGAGCAGTTCTTC

d_gene: .
j_gene: TRBJ2-3
abundance: few
v_gene: TRBV20-1
CDR3aa: CSASPTRLTDTQYF
CDR3nt: TGCAGTGCTAGCCCAACCCGTCTCACAGATACGCAGTATTTT

d_gene: .
j_gene: TRBJ2-3
abundance: .
v_gene: TRBV7-9
CDR3aa: CASSTSRTGTDTQYF
CDR3nt: TGTGCCAGCAGCACGAGCCGGACAGGCACAGATACGCAGTATTTT

d_gene: .
j_gene: TRBJ2-7
abundance: once
v_gene: TRBV12-3/TRBV12-4
CDR3aa: CASSPPPGTTYEQYF
CDR3nt: TGTGCCAGCAGCCCGCCACCCGGGACCACCTACGAGCAGTACTTC

d_gene: TRBD2
j_gene: TRBJ2-3
abundance: .
v_gene: TRBV10-1
CDR3aa: CASSSGTSGTSAPQYF
CDR3nt: TGCGCCAGCAGCTCCGGGACTAGCGGGACCTCAGCCCCGCAGTATTTT

d_gene: .
j_gene: TRBJ2-1
abundance: .
v_gene: TRBV10-3
CDR3aa: CAIQTDPVRLEQFF
CDR3nt: TGTGCCATCCAAACTGACCCCGTACGGCTTGAGCAGTTCTTC

d_gene: .
j_gene: TRBJ2-7
abundance: .
v_gene: TRBV3-1
CDR3aa: CASSQEIWVTQYF
CDR3nt: TGTGCCAGCAGCCAAGAGATTTGGGTCACGCAGTACTTC

d_gene: .
j_gene: TRBJ1-1
abundance: .
v_gene: TRBV28
CDR3aa: CASRAGHAEAFF
CDR3nt: TGTGCCAGCAGGGCAGGTCACGCCGAAGCTTTCTTT

d_gene: .
j_gene: TRBJ2-5
abundance: .
v_gene: TRBV15
CDR3aa: CATSRALQETQYF
CDR3nt: TGTGCCACCAGCAGAGCCCTCCAAGAGACCCAGTACTTC

d_gene: .
j_gene: TRBJ2-1
abundance: .
v_gene: TRBV4-1
CDR3aa: CASSQVSGNEQFF
CDR3nt: TGCGCCAGCAGCCAAGTGTCTGGGAATGAGCAGTTCTTC

d_gene: TRBD2
j_gene: TRBJ2-5
abundance: .
v_gene: TRBV28
CDR3aa: CASSFLAGVETQYF
CDR3nt: TGTGCCAGCAGTTTTCTAGCGGGAGTGGAGACCCAGTACTTC

d_gene: .
j_gene: TRBJ2-1
abundance: few
v_gene: TRBV12-3/TRBV12-4
CDR3aa: CASSLHGSYNEQFF
CDR3nt: TGTGCCAGCAGTTTACACGGCTCCTACAATGAGCAGTTCTTC

d_gene: .
j_gene: TRBJ2-1
abundance: many
v_gene: TRBV25-1
CDR3aa: CASSEFKLTAYNEQFF
CDR3nt: TGTGCCAGCAGTGAATTCAAGCTGACAGCTTACAATGAGCAGTTCTTC

d_gene: .
j_gene: TRBJ2-7
abundance: .
v_gene: TRBV5-1
CDR3aa: CASSVAGDADEQYF
CDR3nt: TGCGCCAGCAGCGTCGCAGGGGATGCGGACGAGCAGTACTTC

d_gene: TRBD2
j_gene: TRBJ2-3
abundance: .
v_gene: TRBV5-1
CDR3aa: CASSRSLGGDHTDTQYF
CDR3nt: TGCGCCAGCAGCCGTTCCCTCGGGGGGGACCACACAGATACGCAGTATTTT

d_gene: TRBD2
j_gene: TRBJ2-3
abundance: .
v_gene: TRBV12-3/TRBV12-4
CDR3aa: CASSAGTSGVTQYF
CDR3nt: TGTGCCAGCAGTGCCGGGACTAGTGGCGTTACGCAGTATTTT

d_gene: TRBD2
j_gene: TRBJ2-1
abundance: .
v_gene: TRBV5-1
CDR3aa: CASSVSGESYNEQFF
CDR3nt: TGCGCCAGCAGCGTGAGCGGGGAATCCTACAATGAGCAGTTCTTC

d_gene: TRBD2
j_gene: TRBJ2-1
abundance: .
v_gene: TRBV7-2
CDR3aa: CASSKVTSGSYNEQFF
CDR3nt: TGTGCCAGCAGCAAGGTCACTAGCGGTAGCTACAATGAGCAGTTCTTC